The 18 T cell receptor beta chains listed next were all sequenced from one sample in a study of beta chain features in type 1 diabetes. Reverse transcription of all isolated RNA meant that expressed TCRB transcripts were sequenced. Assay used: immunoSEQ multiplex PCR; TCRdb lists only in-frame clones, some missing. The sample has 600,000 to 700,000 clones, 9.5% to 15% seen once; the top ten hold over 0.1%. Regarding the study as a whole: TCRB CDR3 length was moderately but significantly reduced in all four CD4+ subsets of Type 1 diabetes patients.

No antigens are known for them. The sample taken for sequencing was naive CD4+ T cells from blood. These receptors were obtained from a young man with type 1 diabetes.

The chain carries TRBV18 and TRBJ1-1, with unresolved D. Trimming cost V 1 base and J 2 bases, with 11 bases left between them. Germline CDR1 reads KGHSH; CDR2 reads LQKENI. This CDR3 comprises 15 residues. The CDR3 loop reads CASSPRTDGNTEAFF. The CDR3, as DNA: TGTGCCAGCTCACCACGCACAGATGGAAACACTGAAGCTTTCTTT.

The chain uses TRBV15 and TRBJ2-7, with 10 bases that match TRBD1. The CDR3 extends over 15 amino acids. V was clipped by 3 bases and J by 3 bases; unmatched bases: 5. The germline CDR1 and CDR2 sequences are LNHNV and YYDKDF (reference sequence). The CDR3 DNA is TGTGCCACCAGCAGGCCGGGGACAGGGGACTACGAGCAGTACTTC. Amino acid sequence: CATSRPGTGDYEQYF. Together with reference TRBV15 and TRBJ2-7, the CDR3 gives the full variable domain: DAMVIQNPRYQVTQFGKPVTLSCSQTLNHNVMYWYQQKSSQAPKLLFHYYDKDFNNEADTPDNFQSRRPNTSFCFLDIRSPGLGDTAMYLCATSRPGTGDYEQYFGPGTRLTVT.

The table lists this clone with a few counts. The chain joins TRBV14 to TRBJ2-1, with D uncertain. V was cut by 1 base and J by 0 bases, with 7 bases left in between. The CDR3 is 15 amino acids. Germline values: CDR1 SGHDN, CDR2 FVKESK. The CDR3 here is CASSQGRISYNEQFF. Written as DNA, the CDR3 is TGTGCCAGCAGCCAAGGCCGTATCTCCTACAATGAGCAGTTCTTC. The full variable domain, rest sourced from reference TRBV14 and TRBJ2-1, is EAGVTQFPSHSVIEKGQTVTLRCDPISGHDNLYWYRRVMGKEIKFLLHFVKESKQDESGMPNNRFLAERTGGTYSTLKVQPAELEDSGVYFCASSQGRISYNEQFFGPGTRLTVL.

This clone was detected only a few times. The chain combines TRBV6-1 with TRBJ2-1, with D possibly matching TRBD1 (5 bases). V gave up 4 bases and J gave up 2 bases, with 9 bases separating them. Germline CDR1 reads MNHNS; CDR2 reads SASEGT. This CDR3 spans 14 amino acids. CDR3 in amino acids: CASSASGTYNEQFF. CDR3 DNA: TGTGCCAGCAGTGCTTCAGGGACCTACAATGAGCAGTTCTTC.

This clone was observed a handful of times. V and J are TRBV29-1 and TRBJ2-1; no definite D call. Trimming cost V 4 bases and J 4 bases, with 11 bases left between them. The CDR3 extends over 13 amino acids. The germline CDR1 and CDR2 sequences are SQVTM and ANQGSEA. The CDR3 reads CSVGQYYYNEQFF. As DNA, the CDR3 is TGCAGCGTTGGGCAGTATTATTACAATGAGCAGTTCTTC.

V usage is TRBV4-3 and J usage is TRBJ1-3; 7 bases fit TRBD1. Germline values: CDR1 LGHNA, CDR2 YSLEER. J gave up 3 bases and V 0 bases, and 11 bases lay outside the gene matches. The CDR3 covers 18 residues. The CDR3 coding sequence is TGCGCCAGCAGCCAAGATAATGGAGGGGGCGCGAATGGAAACACCATATATTTT. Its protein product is CASSQDNGGGANGNTIYF.

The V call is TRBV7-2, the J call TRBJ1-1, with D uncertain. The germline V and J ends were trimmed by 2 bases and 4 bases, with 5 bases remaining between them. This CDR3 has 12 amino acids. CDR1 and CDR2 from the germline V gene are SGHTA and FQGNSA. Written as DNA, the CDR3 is TGTGCCAGCAGCTTAAGGGTCACTGAAGCTTTCTTT. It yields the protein CASSLRVTEAFF.

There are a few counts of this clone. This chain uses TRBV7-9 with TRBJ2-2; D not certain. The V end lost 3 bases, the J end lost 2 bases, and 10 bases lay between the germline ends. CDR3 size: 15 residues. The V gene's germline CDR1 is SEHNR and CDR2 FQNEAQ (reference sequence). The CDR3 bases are TGTGCCAGCAGCTTCCCGATCACCAACACCGGGGAGCTGTTTTTT. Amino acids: CASSFPITNTGELFF.

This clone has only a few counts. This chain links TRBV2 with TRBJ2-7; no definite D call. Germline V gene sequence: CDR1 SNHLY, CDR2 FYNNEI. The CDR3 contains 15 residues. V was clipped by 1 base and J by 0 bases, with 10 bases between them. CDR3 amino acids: CASSEEQGLSYEQYF. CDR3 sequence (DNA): TGTGCCAGCAGTGAAGAGCAAGGTCTCTCCTACGAGCAGTACTTC. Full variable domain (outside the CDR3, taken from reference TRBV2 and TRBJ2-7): EPEVTQTPSHQVTQMGQEVILRCVPISNHLYFYWYRQILGQKVEFLVSFYNNEISEKSEIFDDQFSVERPDGSNFTLKIRSTKLEDSAMYFCASSEEQGLSYEQYFGPGTRLTVT.

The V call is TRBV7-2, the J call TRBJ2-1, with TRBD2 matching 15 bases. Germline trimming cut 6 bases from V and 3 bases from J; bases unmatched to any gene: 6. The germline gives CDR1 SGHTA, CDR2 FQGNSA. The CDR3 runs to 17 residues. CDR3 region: CASSRGLAGGHYNEQFF. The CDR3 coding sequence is TGTGCCAGCAGTCGGGGACTAGCGGGGGGACACTACAATGAGCAGTTCTTC.

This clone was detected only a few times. DNA of the CDR3: TGTGCCAGCAGCTTATGGACAGGCAGCACAGATACGCAGTATTTT. This sequence encodes CASSLWTGSTDTQYF. The chain carries TRBV7-9 and TRBJ2-3; 7 bases line up with TRBD1. Germline CDR1 SEHNR, CDR2 FQNEAQ (reference sequence). The CDR3 extends over 15 amino acids. The V gene end was trimmed by 2 bases and the J gene end by 0 bases; junction bases not matched to a gene: 2. Full variable domain (missing parts from reference TRBV7-9 and TRBJ2-3): DTGVSQNPRHKITKRGQNVTFRCDPISEHNRLYWYRQTLGQGPEFLTYFQNEAQLEKSRLLSDRFSAERPKGSFSTLEIQRTEQGDSAMYLCASSLWTGSTDTQYFGPGTRLTVL.

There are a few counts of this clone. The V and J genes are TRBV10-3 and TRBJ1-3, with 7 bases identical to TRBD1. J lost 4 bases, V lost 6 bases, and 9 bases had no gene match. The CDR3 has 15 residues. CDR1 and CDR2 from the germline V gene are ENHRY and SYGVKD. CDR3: CAISGRTGTGNTIYF. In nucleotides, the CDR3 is TGTGCCATCAGCGGCAGGACAGGTACGGGAAACACCATATATTTT.

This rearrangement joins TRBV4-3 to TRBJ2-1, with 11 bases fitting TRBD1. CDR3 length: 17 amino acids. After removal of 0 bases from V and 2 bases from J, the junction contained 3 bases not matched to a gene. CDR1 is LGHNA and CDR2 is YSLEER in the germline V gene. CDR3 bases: TGCGCCAGCAGCCAAGATAGGACAGGGGGCGCCTACAATGAGCAGTTCTTC. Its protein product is CASSQDRTGGAYNEQFF.

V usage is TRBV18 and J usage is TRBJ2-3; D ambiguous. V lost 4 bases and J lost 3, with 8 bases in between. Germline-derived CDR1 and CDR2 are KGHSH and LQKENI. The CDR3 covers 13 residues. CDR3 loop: CASSLGATDTQYF. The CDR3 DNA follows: TGTGCCAGCTCACTGGGCGCGACAGATACGCAGTATTTT.

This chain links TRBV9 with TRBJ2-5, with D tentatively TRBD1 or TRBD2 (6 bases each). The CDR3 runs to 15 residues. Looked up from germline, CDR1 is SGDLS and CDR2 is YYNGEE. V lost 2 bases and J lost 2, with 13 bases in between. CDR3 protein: CASSVAGGLQETQYF. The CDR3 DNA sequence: TGTGCCAGCAGCGTGGCCGGGGGCCTGCAAGAGACCCAGTACTTC.

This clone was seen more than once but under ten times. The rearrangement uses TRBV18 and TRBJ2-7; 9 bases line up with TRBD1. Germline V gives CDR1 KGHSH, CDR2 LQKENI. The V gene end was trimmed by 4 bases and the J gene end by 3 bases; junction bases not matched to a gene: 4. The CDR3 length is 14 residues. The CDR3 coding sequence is TGTGCCAGCTCACGGGACAGGGAAGGCTACGAGCAGTACTTC. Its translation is CASSRDREGYEQYF. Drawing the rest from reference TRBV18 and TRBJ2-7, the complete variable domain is NAGVMQNPRHLVRRRGQEARLRCSPMKGHSHVYWYRQLPEEGLKFMVYLQKENIIDESGMPKERFSAEFPKEGPSILRIQQVVRGDSAAYFCASSRDREGYEQYFGPGTRLTVT.

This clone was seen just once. The CDR3, as DNA: TGTGCCAGCAGCTCCGGGCCGCCCTACGAGCAGTACTTC. It specifies CASSSGPPYEQYF. J is TRBJ2-5 and V is TRBV7-9; D gene uncertain. Judging by the DNA end, TRBJ2-7 fits better; the J call may be wrong. Germline V CDR1 and CDR2: SEHNR, FQNEAQ (reference sequence). This CDR3 contains 13 residues.

The CDR3 protein is CASNLVAADTQYF. The CDR3 DNA reads as TGTGCCAGCAATCTGGTCGCCGCAGATACGCAGTATTTT. The chain uses TRBV2 and TRBJ2-3; D not resolved. Deletions cut 7 bases from V and 4 bases from J, with 12 bases between. The germline CDR1 and CDR2 sequences are SNHLY and FYNNEI. The CDR3 covers 13 residues. The variable domain in full, with the rest retrieved from reference TRBV2 and TRBJ2-3, is EPEVTQTPSHQVTQMGQEVILRCVPISNHLYFYWYRQILGQKVEFLVSFYNNEISEKSEIFDDQFSVERPDGSNFTLKIRSTKLEDSAMYFCASNLVAADTQYFGPGTRLTVL.